This passage covers 22 T cell receptor beta chains from one sample sequenced in a study of blood T cells in healthy people across ages. Alongside a J-beta primer mix, a sample-barcoded 5' primer served in a second PCR lasting 7 to 11 cycles. TCRdb passed the 5' RACE reads through MiXCR, listing each CDR3 protein once. The table includes about 1,500,000 distinct CDR3 sequences, about 43% detected once. The sequenced sample consisted of blood. The source is a woman between 18 and 29 years old in good health.

J is TRBJ2-1 and V is TRBV7-3, with 10 bases identical to TRBD2. Looked up from germline, CDR1 is SGHTA and CDR2 is FQGTGA. V gave up 5 bases and J gave up 7 bases; unmatched junction bases: 14. The CDR3 is made up of 17 amino acids. The CDR3 reads CASSHTSGAHRRNEQFF. The CDR3 nucleotides read TGTGCCAGCAGCCACACTAGCGGGGCCCACAGGCGGAATGAGCAGTTCTTC.

The count of this clonotype is one. The chain recombines TRBV20-1 with TRBJ1-2; the D is unclear. The CDR3 consists of 11 residues. V lost 5 bases and J lost 8, with 12 bases in between. CDR1 and CDR2 from the germline V gene are DFQATT and SNEGSKA (reference sequence). The CDR3: CSAGSFAGYTF. The CDR3 DNA sequence: TGCAGTGCTGGCAGTTTCGCGGGCTACACCTTC.

The rearrangement joins TRBV2 to TRBJ2-5, with 7 bases identical to TRBD1. The trim removed 6 bases at V and 6 bases at J, leaving 7 bases unmatched. Per germline, CDR1 SNHLY and CDR2 FYNNEI. The CDR3 has 13 residues. The DNA of the CDR3 is TGTGCCAGCAGCGAGACAGGGCGAAAGACCCAGTACTTC. Its translation is CASSETGRKTQYF.

The rearrangement uses TRBV7-9 and TRBJ1-3; D call uncertain. V was cut by 2 bases and J by 1 base, with 12 bases left in between. This CDR3 spans 16 amino acids. Germline V CDR1 and CDR2: SEHNR, FQNEAQ (reference sequence). The CDR3 region is CASSLTIGFSGNTIYF. The CDR3 DNA follows: TGTGCCAGCAGCTTAACTATAGGGTTTTCTGGAAACACCATATATTTT. The variable domain in full, completed from reference TRBV7-9 and TRBJ1-3, reads DTGVSQNPRHKITKRGQNVTFRCDPISEHNRLYWYRQTLGQGPEFLTYFQNEAQLEKSRLLSDRFSAERPKGSFSTLEIQRTEQGDSAMYLCASSLTIGFSGNTIYFGEGSWLTVV.

This clonotype came up many times. This sequence joins TRBV7-2 and TRBJ2-4, with D perhaps matching TRBD2 (5 bases). Germline CDR1 reads SGHTA; CDR2 reads FQGNSA. The CDR3 is 14 amino acids. V was trimmed by 1 base and J by 7 bases, leaving 11 bases between them. The CDR3 nucleotides read TGTGCCAGCAGCTTAGACTCGGGAACGAACATTCAGTACTTC. Translated: CASSLDSGTNIQYF.

V usage is TRBV29-1 and J usage is TRBJ2-7, with D possibly TRBD2 on 7 matching bases. The V end was cut by 1 base, the J end by 7 bases, with 17 bases between. The V gene's germline CDR1 is SQVTM and CDR2 ANQGSEA. The CDR3 extends over 14 amino acids. The CDR3 protein is CSVEVAAGAGEQYF. The CDR3 DNA reads as TGCAGCGTTGAAGTGGCCGCGGGGGCGGGAGAGCAGTACTTC.

This clonotype was detected only a few times. The rearrangement links TRBV4-1 to TRBJ2-1; 10 bases are a match to TRBD1. Trimming took 4 bases from V and 7 from J; bases not matched to a gene: 10. The V gene's germline CDR1 is MGHRA and CDR2 YSYEKL. This CDR3 contains 16 residues. CDR3 DNA sequence: TGCGCCAGCAGCCGTGGCGCAGGACAGGGGGTAAATGAGCAGTTCTTC. Its translation is CASSRGAGQGVNEQFF.

The chain carries TRBV10-3 and TRBJ2-7; TRBD2 matches at 7 bases. The CDR3 runs to 14 residues. With V trimmed by 0 bases and J by 3 bases, 2 bases remained unmatched. The germline gives CDR1 ENHRY, CDR2 SYGVKD. Here the CDR3 DNA reads TGTGCCATCAGTGAGTCGGGACTACTCTACGAGCAGTACTTC. This sequence encodes CAISESGLLYEQYF.

This clonotype was seen just once. This could be a read error, since a much larger clone is one nucleotide away. Here the CDR3 DNA reads TGTGCCAGCAAACGGGACAGCTCCTACAATGAGCAGTTCTTC. Its protein is CASKRDSSYNEQFF. The chain carries TRBV6-4 and TRBJ2-1, with 7 bases aligning to TRBD1. Germline V gives CDR1 MRHNA, CDR2 SNTAGT. V shed 7 bases, J shed 0 bases, and the junction held 3 bases outside the gene matches. CDR3 length: 14 residues.

This clonotype has only a few counts. V and J are TRBV10-3 and TRBJ2-1; 15 nucleotides agree with TRBD2. Per germline, CDR1 ENHRY and CDR2 SYGVKD. After removal of 7 bases from V and 9 bases from J, the junction contained 7 bases not matched to a gene. The CDR3 sequence is 15 residues long. The CDR3 loop is CAIMRTSGGAPEQFF. CDR3 nucleotide sequence: TGTGCCATCATGCGGACTAGCGGGGGGGCACCTGAGCAGTTCTTC.

This clonotype was seen a handful of times. The J gene is TRBJ2-7, the V gene TRBV6-5, with 9 positions matching TRBD1. Trimming removed 5 bases from V and 3 bases from J; junction bases left unmatched: 8. Per the germline V gene, CDR1 is MNHEY and CDR2 is SVGAGI. This CDR3 is 15 amino acids long. The DNA for the CDR3 is TGTGCCAGCAGTAACCCGTACAGGGGGCACTACGAGCAGTACTTC. Amino acid sequence: CASSNPYRGHYEQYF.

The V gene is TRBV28, the J gene TRBJ1-2; D remains ambiguous. Deletions cut 2 bases from V and 8 bases from J, with 12 bases between. The germline CDR1 and CDR2 sequences are MDHEN and SYDVKM. This CDR3 has 13 amino acids. The CDR3 coding sequence is TGTGCCAGCAGTTTAGAGTCGCCGTGGGGCTACACCTTC. Translation gives CASSLESPWGYTF.

The chain couples TRBV2 to TRBJ2-6; 10 bases are a match to TRBD2. Germline CDR1 is SNHLY and CDR2 is FYNNEI. The J segment lost 2 bases and the V segment lost 4 bases, leaving 5 bases of the junction unmatched. CDR3 length equals 17 residues. CDR3 sequence: CASSGASGRTGANVLTF. The CDR3 DNA is TGTGCCAGCAGTGGGGCTAGCGGGAGAACTGGGGCCAACGTCCTGACTTTC.

This clonotype turned up a few times. This chain links TRBV25-1 with TRBJ1-1; D is perhaps TRBD1 (5 bases). Germline-derived CDR1 and CDR2 are MGHDK and SYGVNS. This CDR3 is built from 13 residues. The V end lost 10 bases, the J end lost 4 bases, and 16 bases lay between the germline ends. This chain's CDR3 is CATTGGVGTEAFF. The CDR3 nucleotides are TGTGCCACCACCGGAGGGGTTGGCACTGAAGCTTTCTTT.

The chain combines TRBV20-1 with TRBJ2-1, with D unclear. V dropped 5 bases and J dropped 0 bases, with 17 bases sitting between them. The germline V gene has CDR1 DFQATT and CDR2 SNEGSKA (reference sequence). The CDR3 contains 16 residues. The CDR3 reads CSAQAQGPSSYNEQFF. CDR3 DNA sequence: TGCAGTGCTCAAGCCCAAGGACCCAGCTCCTACAATGAGCAGTTCTTC.

The V call is TRBV4-1, the J call TRBJ2-5; 10 bases agree with TRBD2. Germline V gene lookup returns CDR1 MGHRA and CDR2 YSYEKL. J lost 4 bases, V lost 0 bases, and 5 bases had no gene match. This CDR3 has 16 residues. CDR3 loop: CASSQESGGGIETQYF. CDR3 nucleotides: TGCGCCAGCAGCCAAGAAAGCGGGGGGGGTATAGAGACCCAGTACTTC.

This rearrangement joins TRBV29-1 to TRBJ2-5; TRBD2 matches at 12 bases. J was trimmed by 5 bases and V by 7 bases; bases with no gene match: 11. The CDR3 length is 15 residues. CDR1 and CDR2 (germline): SQVTM, ANQGSEA. The CDR3 DNA reads TGCAGCGCCCTAGGACTAGCGGGGAACAAGGAGACCCAGTACTTC. Its protein is CSALGLAGNKETQYF.

The V and J genes are TRBV30 and TRBJ2-7, with 7 bases fitting TRBD2. Germline V gene sequence: CDR1 GTSNPN, CDR2 SVGIG (reference sequence). This CDR3 is built from 12 residues. After removal of 4 bases from V and 3 bases from J, the junction contained 3 bases not matched to a gene. The chain's CDR3 is CAWKRDGYEQYF. DNA of the CDR3: TGTGCCTGGAAGCGGGACGGCTACGAGCAGTACTTC.

This rearrangement joins TRBV29-1 to TRBJ1-4, with D tentatively TRBD1 (6 bases). The CDR3 runs to 14 residues. Trimming removed 4 bases at V and 5 bases at J, with 14 bases between. Germline V CDR1 and CDR2: SQVTM, ANQGSEA. The CDR3 sequence: CSVVLGAANEKLFF. CDR3 nucleotide sequence: TGCAGCGTTGTATTGGGGGCGGCGAATGAAAAACTGTTTTTT. Supplemented by reference TRBV29-1 and TRBJ1-4, the full variable domain reads SAVISQKPSRDICQRGTSLTIQCQVDSQVTMMFWYRQQPGQSLTLIATANQGSEATYESGFVIDKFPISRPNLTFSTLTVSNMSPEDSSIYLCSVVLGAANEKLFFGSGTQLSVL.

This chain uses TRBV27 with TRBJ2-7; 9 bases fit TRBD1. The CDR3 extends over 13 amino acids. V was clipped by 6 bases and J by 7 bases; unmatched bases: 7. CDR1 and CDR2 from the germline V gene are MNHEY and SMNVEV (reference sequence). The CDR3 DNA follows: TGTGCCAGCAGCCACAGGGGGCCGGGGGAGCAGTACTTC. Its protein product is CASSHRGPGEQYF.

This clonotype was detected only a few times. The rearrangement joins TRBV7-9 to TRBJ2-1; perhaps TRBD2 as D (6 bases). V was trimmed by 5 bases and J by 4 bases, leaving 15 bases between them. The CDR3 runs 15 residues. Germline V lookup: CDR1 SEHNR, CDR2 FQNEAQ (reference sequence). CDR3 DNA: TGTGCCAGCAGCCCCGGGGTACGGGGGTACAATGAGCAGTTCTTC. This encodes CASSPGVRGYNEQFF. Combining the CDR3 with reference TRBV7-9 and TRBJ2-1 gives the whole variable domain DTGVSQNPRHKITKRGQNVTFRCDPISEHNRLYWYRQTLGQGPEFLTYFQNEAQLEKSRLLSDRFSAERPKGSFSTLEIQRTEQGDSAMYLCASSPGVRGYNEQFFGPGTRLTVL.

The chain has TRBV5-1 and TRBJ2-7; D may be TRBD1 or TRBD2 (7 bases each). V lost 4 bases to trimming and J lost 6 bases, with 14 bases between them. Germline assignment: CDR1 SGHRS and CDR2 YFSETQ. CDR3 length: 13 amino acids. The CDR3 DNA reads as TGCGCCAGCAGCCCAGGGGGGGCGGTCGAGCAGTACTTC. This encodes CASSPGGAVEQYF.